Listed here are 23 T cell receptor beta chains from one sample, sequenced in a study of T cell changes during pregnancy in multiple sclerosis. Sequenced by immunoSEQ multiplex PCR; TCRdb stores in-frame clones only, minus some. Here the sample spans around 49,000 clones, 90% being singletons. The specimen comprised peripheral blood, sampled after pregnancy. The receptor source for this set is a female donor in good health, enrolled as a control in a pregnancy study.

The V gene is TRBV14, the J gene TRBJ2-3, with D tentatively TRBD2 (6 bases). The CDR3 is 16 residues long. Trimming removed 4 bases at V and 0 bases at J, with 14 bases between. Germline CDR1 reads SGHDN; CDR2 reads FVKESK. The DNA of the CDR3 is TGTGCCAGCAGCCCTGGGTGGCGGGGTAGCACAGATACGCAGTATTTT. Translation: CASSPGWRGSTDTQYF.

V gene TRBV5-6 combines with J gene TRBJ1-5; D might be TRBD1 (6 bases). Germline V CDR1 and CDR2: SGHDT, YYEEEE. V gave up 3 bases and J gave up 4 bases, with 14 bases separating them. CDR3 length: 15 residues. The CDR3 DNA is TGTGCCAGCAGCTCGACGCCCAGGGGTAATCAGCCCCAGCATTTT. Encoded protein: CASSSTPRGNQPQHF.

The chain has TRBV7-2 and TRBJ1-2; a possible D gene is TRBD1 (5 bases). The CDR3 covers 14 residues. CDR1 is SGHTA, CDR2 FQGNSA, per germline. V lost 5 bases and J lost 2, with 12 bases in between. The chain's CDR3 is CASSARGLNYGYTF. The CDR3 DNA reads as TGTGCCAGCAGCGCCCGGGGGTTAAACTATGGCTACACCTTC. Together with reference TRBV7-2 and TRBJ1-2, the CDR3 gives the full variable domain: GAGVSQSPSNKVTEKGKDVELRCDPISGHTALYWYRQSLGQGLEFLIYFQGNSAPDKSGLPSDRFSAERTGGSVSTLTIQRTQQEDSAVYLCASSARGLNYGYTFGSGTRLTVV.

V gene TRBV6-6 combines with J gene TRBJ1-4; possibly TRBD1 for D (5 bases). The ends were cut back, 6 bases at V and 8 bases at J, with 7 bases in the middle. Germline V lookup: CDR1 MNHNY, CDR2 SVGAGI (reference sequence). This CDR3 has 11 residues. CDR3 residues: CASSRQEKLFF. Written as DNA, the CDR3 is TGTGCCAGCAGCAGACAGGAAAAACTGTTTTTT.

The gene calls are TRBV5-1 and TRBJ2-4; 7 nucleotides match TRBD2. V dropped 3 bases and J dropped 8; count of bases not matched to a gene: 8. The CDR3 length is 14 residues. Germline values: CDR1 SGHRS, CDR2 YFSETQ. Written as DNA, the CDR3 is TGCGCCAGCAGCTCCAGCGGGGTGGTAGACATTCAGTACTTC. Protein sequence: CASSSSGVVDIQYF.

V and J are TRBV27 and TRBJ2-2, with D maybe TRBD2 (6 bases). The CDR3 spans 13 residues. The germline V gene encodes CDR1 MNHEY and CDR2 SMNVEV (reference sequence). V was trimmed by 6 bases and J by 6 bases, leaving 11 bases between them. The CDR3 bases are TGTGCCAGCAGCCTGATAGCGGCCGGGGAGCTGTTTTTT. Translated, it gives CASSLIAAGELFF.

V is TRBV4-3 and J is TRBJ2-5; 7 nucleotides align to TRBD2. Germline values: CDR1 LGHNA, CDR2 YSLEER. V lost 2 bases to trimming and J lost 5 bases; unmatched junction nucleotides: 8. This CDR3 is built from 15 residues. The CDR3 reads CASSQSSGVAETQYF. CDR3 bases: TGCGCCAGCAGCCAATCGAGCGGGGTGGCGGAGACCCAGTACTTC.

J is TRBJ2-7 and V is TRBV6-1; a possible D gene is TRBD1 (8 bases). Germline V gives CDR1 MNHNS, CDR2 SASEGT. The CDR3 is 11 amino acids. V dropped 6 bases and J dropped 7 bases, with 10 bases sitting between them. The CDR3 region is CASRQGGEQYF. The CDR3 bases are TGTGCCAGCAGACAGGGGGGGGAGCAGTACTTC.

The table lists this clone with a count of one. The rearrangement uses TRBV6-1 and TRBJ2-7, with 9 bases matching TRBD2. Germline V gives CDR1 MNHNS, CDR2 SASEGT. The CDR3 has 15 residues. J was trimmed by 0 bases and V by 7 bases; bases with no gene match: 7. The CDR3 nucleotides read TGTGCCAGCAACCTAATAGCGGGGGACTCCTACGAGCAGTACTTC. It is translated as CASNLIAGDSYEQYF.

The chain uses TRBV19 and TRBJ1-1; 9 bases line up with TRBD1. V was clipped by 6 bases and J by 2 bases; unmatched bases: 16. Germline V gene data show CDR1 as LNHDA and CDR2 as SQIVND (reference sequence). The CDR3 length is 18 residues. In DNA form, the CDR3 reads TGTGCCAGTAGGAGGGGGACAGGGTGGAACAGTTTAAACACTGAAGCTTTCTTT. Protein product: CASRRGTGWNSLNTEAFF. Full variable domain (rest looked up from reference TRBV19 and TRBJ1-1): DGGITQSPKYLFRKEGQNVTLSCEQNLNHDAMYWYRQDPGQGLRLIYYSQIVNDFQKGDIAEGYSVSREKKESFPLTVTSAQKNPTAFYLCASRRGTGWNSLNTEAFFGQGTRLTVV.

The chain carries TRBV9 and TRBJ2-3; TRBD2 matches at 9 bases. The CDR3 spans 17 residues. The germline CDR1 and CDR2 sequences are SGDLS and YYNGEE. V lost 4 bases, J lost 3 bases, and 12 bases stayed unmatched. The CDR3 bases are TGTGCCAGCAGCACAACAGAAATAGCGGGAGTGACAGATACGCAGTATTTT. It codes for CASSTTEIAGVTDTQYF.

The gene calls are TRBV7-8 and TRBJ1-5; 7 bases are shared with TRBD1. Germline loops: CDR1 SGHVS, CDR2 FQNEAQ. V shed 5 bases, J shed 2 bases, and the junction held 6 bases outside the gene matches. The CDR3 totals 15 residues. The CDR3 spells CASSQDRVGNQPQHF. The CDR3 coding sequence is TGTGCCAGCAGCCAAGACAGGGTGGGCAATCAGCCCCAGCATTTT. Looking up the rest from reference TRBV7-8 and TRBJ1-5 gives the full variable domain: GAGVSQSPRYKVAKRGQDVALRCDPISGHVSLFWYQQALGQGPEFLTYFQNEAQLDKSGLPSDRFFAERPEGSVSTLKIQRTQQEDSAVYLCASSQDRVGNQPQHFGDGTRLSIL.

The chain joins TRBV28 to TRBJ2-2; D may be TRBD1 (5 bases). V gave up 5 bases and J gave up 7 bases, with 14 bases separating them. In germline, CDR1 is MDHEN, CDR2 SYDVKM. This CDR3 has 14 amino acids. CDR3 in amino acids: CASSLPTGGGELFF. CDR3 sequence (DNA): TGTGCCAGCAGTCTTCCTACAGGTGGCGGGGAGCTGTTTTTT.

The V gene is TRBV9, the J gene TRBJ2-7, with D possibly matching TRBD1 (5 bases). V lost 2 bases and J 4 bases, leaving 7 bases between the germline ends. Looked up from germline, CDR1 is SGDLS and CDR2 is YYNGEE. This CDR3 has 12 residues. CDR3 amino acids: CASSVTGYEQYF. The CDR3 DNA sequence: TGTGCCAGCAGCGTTACAGGTTACGAGCAGTACTTC.

This clone appeared a single time. The rearrangement uses TRBV28 and TRBJ1-2, with a tentative D call TRBD1 (5 bases). V lost 1 base, J lost 2 bases, and 11 bases lay in between. CDR3 length: 15 amino acids. CDR1 MDHEN and CDR2 SYDVKM come from the germline V gene. DNA for the CDR3: TGTGCCAGCAGTTTATACCGACAGACCAACTATGGCTACACCTTC. Its translation is CASSLYRQTNYGYTF.

For the CDR3, the DNA is TGTGCCAGCAGTGATGGGGCTACGCAGTATTTT. Its protein is CASSDGATQYF. This chain links TRBV6-4 with TRBJ2-3; tentatively, D is TRBD1 (5 bases). CDR3 length: 11 amino acids. V dropped 3 bases and J dropped 8 bases, with 6 bases sitting between them. Per germline, CDR1 MRHNA and CDR2 SNTAGT.

CDR3 sequence (DNA): TGTGCCAGCTCACCAGCCGAAGGGGTCTACGAGCAGTACTTC. As protein: CASSPAEGVYEQYF. V gene TRBV18 combines with J gene TRBJ2-7; D is perhaps TRBD1 (5 bases). The CDR3 loop spans 14 amino acids. V was shortened by 2 bases and J by 3 bases, with 11 bases between the two germline ends. Germline CDR1 KGHSH, CDR2 LQKENI.

The chain links TRBV7-3 to TRBJ2-1; 13 nucleotides agree with TRBD2. Germline V gene sequence: CDR1 SGHTA, CDR2 FQGTGA. The trim removed 5 bases at V and 8 bases at J, leaving 9 bases unmatched. The CDR3 totals 16 residues. The CDR3 loop is CASSQRTSGSPHEQFF. CDR3 sequence (DNA): TGTGCCAGCAGCCAGCGGACTAGCGGGAGTCCCCATGAGCAGTTCTTC. Variable domain in full (rest from reference TRBV7-3 and TRBJ2-1): GAGVSQTPSNKVTEKGKYVELRCDPISGHTALYWYRQSLGQGPEFLIYFQGTGAADDSGLPNDRFFAVRPEGSVSTLKIQRTERGDSAVYLCASSQRTSGSPHEQFFGPGTRLTVL.

This chain's CDR3 is CAWEYSGQLNEKLFF. CDR3 coding DNA: TGTGCCTGGGAATACTCGGGACAGCTTAATGAAAAACTGTTTTTT. This chain joins TRBV30 and TRBJ1-4; TRBD1 aligns across 7 bases. Germline V lookup: CDR1 GTSNPN, CDR2 SVGIG (reference sequence). This CDR3 region has 15 residues. J lost 4 bases, V lost 5 bases, and 10 bases had no gene match.

The chain links TRBV14 to TRBJ2-7, with 12 positions matching TRBD2. Trimming removed 0 bases from V and 0 bases from J; junction bases left unmatched: 3. The V gene's germline CDR1 is SGHDN and CDR2 FVKESK. The CDR3 runs 17 residues. The CDR3 region has the DNA TGTGCCAGCAGCCAAGAACTAGCGGGGGGCAACTCCTACGAGCAGTACTTC. Residues: CASSQELAGGNSYEQYF.

This chain uses TRBV7-2 with TRBJ1-3; maybe TRBD1 (5 bases). The germline V and J ends were trimmed by 5 bases and 4 bases, with 18 bases remaining between them. The CDR3 totals 16 residues. The germline V gene has CDR1 SGHTA and CDR2 FQGNSA. The CDR3 bases are TGTGCCAGCAGCCCGCGGCCCTCAGCAGGGGGAAACACCATATATTTT. Amino acid sequence: CASSPRPSAGGNTIYF.

This chain joins TRBV5-4 and TRBJ1-2; D unclear. V lost 3 bases, J lost 4 bases, and 10 bases lay in between. The CDR3 consists of 13 residues. Per the germline V gene, CDR1 is SGHNT and CDR2 is YYREEE (reference sequence). CDR3 region: CASSSVMSYGYTF. CDR3 coding DNA: TGTGCCAGCAGCTCCGTTATGTCCTATGGCTACACCTTC.

The chain joins TRBV29-1 to TRBJ2-1, with 8 positions matching TRBD1. V shed 6 bases, J shed 4 bases, and the junction held 8 bases outside the gene matches. The CDR3 contains 14 residues. CDR1 and CDR2 (germline): SQVTM, ANQGSEA. The DNA of the CDR3 is TGCAGCGTCGCGACAGGGGCCCTTTACAATGAGCAGTTCTTC. It encodes CSVATGALYNEQFF.